The 27 T cell receptor beta chains given below trace back to one sample, sequenced in a study of beta chain features in type 1 diabetes. Study-wide findings and caveats: Type 1 diabetes patients had moderately but significantly shorter TCRB CDR3s in all four CD4+ subsets.

Reverse transcribing all isolated RNA meant expressed TCRB transcripts were sequenced. The data were produced by immunoSEQ multiplex PCR, yet TCRdb's version contains in-frame clones alone and is incomplete. The data show more than 550,000 clones, with about 14% seen just once and 0.03% to 0.04% held by the top ten. The antigens these receptors bind are not known. The sequenced sample was naive CD4+ T cells from blood. These receptors came from a man younger than 35 with type 1 diabetes.

Only a few counts were recorded for this clone. V is TRBV7-9 and J is TRBJ1-1; the D is unclear. Germline V CDR1 and CDR2: SEHNR, FQNEAQ (reference sequence). V gave up 5 bases and J gave up 1 base, with 17 bases separating them. The length of the CDR3 is 16 residues. The chain's CDR3 is CASSPPGHLGNTEAFF. The CDR3 nucleotides are TGTGCCAGCAGCCCACCAGGTCATCTCGGGAACACTGAAGCTTTCTTT.

The chain couples TRBV30 to TRBJ2-7; 10 bases are a match to TRBD2. V trimming: 5 bases; J trimming: 3 bases; junction bases outside the gene matches: 7. In germline, CDR1 is GTSNPN, CDR2 SVGIG (reference sequence). This CDR3 has 14 residues. The CDR3 DNA follows: TGTGCCTGGGGTCTGGGACTAGCGATCTACGAGCAGTACTTC. Translating it yields CAWGLGLAIYEQYF. Drawing the rest from reference TRBV30 and TRBJ2-7, the complete variable domain is SQTIHQWPATLVQPVGSPLSLECTVEGTSNPNLYWYRQAAGRGLQLLFYSVGIGQISSEVPQNLSASRPQDRQFILSSKKLLLSDSGFYLCAWGLGLAIYEQYFGPGTRLTVT.

The V call is TRBV4-1, the J call TRBJ2-3; D might be TRBD2 (5 bases). The V gene lost 3 bases and the J gene lost 2 bases, with 15 bases spanning the gap. Germline CDR1 is MGHRA and CDR2 is YSYEKL. The CDR3 extends over 16 amino acids. CDR3: CASSQGWTGITDTQYF. The CDR3 DNA sequence: TGCGCCAGCAGCCAGGGGTGGACTGGGATCACAGATACGCAGTATTTT.

This clone has a handful of counts. The rearrangement uses TRBV7-6 and TRBJ2-3, with D possibly being TRBD1 (6 bases). The V gene lost 1 base and the J gene lost 8 bases, with 19 bases spanning the gap. Germline values: CDR1 SGHVS, CDR2 FNYEAQ. The CDR3 covers 16 residues. Here the CDR3 reads CASSLEGHSRGVTQYF. The CDR3 DNA is TGTGCCAGCAGCTTAGAGGGACATTCCCGTGGAGTTACGCAGTATTTT. The full variable domain, with the rest looked up from reference TRBV7-6 and TRBJ2-3, is GAGVSQSPRYKVTKRGQDVALRCDPISGHVSLYWYRQALGQGPEFLTYFNYEAQQDKSGLPNDRFSAERPEGSISTLTIQRTEQRDSAMYRCASSLEGHSRGVTQYFGPGTRLTVL.

This clone turned up a few times. V gene TRBV19 combines with J gene TRBJ2-3, with D perhaps TRBD1 (6 bases). CDR1 is LNHDA, CDR2 SQIVND, per germline (reference sequence). The V gene lost 1 base and the J gene lost 1 base, with 6 bases spanning the gap. The CDR3 is 14 amino acids. The CDR3 loop is CASSIGQGTDTQYF. The DNA for the CDR3 is TGTGCCAGTAGTATAGGACAGGGCACAGATACGCAGTATTTT.

The chain joins TRBV6-5 to TRBJ2-4; D call uncertain. The germline V gene encodes CDR1 MNHEY and CDR2 SVGAGI. V was trimmed by 11 bases and J by 3 bases, leaving 14 bases between them. The CDR3 has 13 residues. CDR3: CAVDANDKNIQYF. CDR3 DNA: TGTGCCGTGGACGCCAACGACAAAAACATTCAGTACTTC.

The chain joins TRBV11-3 to TRBJ1-2; 7 positions match TRBD1. In germline, CDR1 is SGHNT, CDR2 YENEEA. The J segment lost 2 bases and the V segment lost 5 bases, leaving 5 bases of the junction unmatched. The CDR3 runs to 14 residues. CDR3 in amino acids: CASSITGANYGYTF. Here the CDR3 DNA reads TGTGCCAGCAGCATAACAGGGGCGAACTATGGCTACACCTTC.

The chain is built from TRBV5-1 and TRBJ1-3; D unclear. CDR3 length: 13 residues. Germline V gene data show CDR1 as SGHRS and CDR2 as YFSETQ. V lost 7 bases to trimming and J lost 2 bases, with 10 bases between them. DNA of the CDR3: TGCGCCAGCGGCACAGCACCTGGAAACACCATATATTTT. The encoded protein is CASGTAPGNTIYF.

The chain carries TRBV18 and TRBJ2-1; no clear D. CDR1 and CDR2 from the germline V gene are KGHSH and LQKENI. CDR3 length: 14 amino acids. Trimming removed 0 bases at V and 5 bases at J, with 8 bases between. The CDR3 protein is CASSPPNWHNEQFF. CDR3 nucleotide sequence: TGTGCCAGCTCACCACCGAATTGGCACAATGAGCAGTTCTTC.

This clone was counted a few times. The chain uses TRBV29-1 and TRBJ2-1; TRBD2 matches 10 bases. CDR1 and CDR2 from the germline V gene are SQVTM and ANQGSEA. This CDR3 is built from 14 residues. The ends lost 8 bases at V and 11 bases at J; junction bases unmatched: 15. Written as DNA, the CDR3 is TGCAGCCTCCCTCCGTCAGCGGGAGGGACTCAGCAGTTCTTC. Its translation is CSLPPSAGGTQQFF.

Only a few counts were recorded for this clone. The chain couples TRBV7-2 to TRBJ1-5; D perhaps matches TRBD1 (6 bases). The V gene's germline CDR1 is SGHTA and CDR2 FQGNSA. This CDR3 comprises 14 residues. Trimming left V 5 bases short and J 3 bases short, with 11 bases between. The CDR3 spells CASSRGQFNQPQHF. CDR3 coding DNA: TGTGCCAGCAGCCGCGGACAGTTCAATCAGCCCCAGCATTTT.

This clone was detected only a few times. This sequence joins TRBV29-1 and TRBJ2-6; TRBD1 aligns across 12 bases. V lost 7 bases to trimming and J lost 0 bases; unmatched junction nucleotides: 1. Per the germline V gene, CDR1 is SQVTM and CDR2 is ANQGSEA. This CDR3 region has 15 residues. The CDR3 DNA follows: TGCAGCGCGGGACAGGGGGCCTCTGGGGCCAACGTCCTGACTTTC. It yields the protein CSAGQGASGANVLTF.

Note on this clone: The sample contains more than one DNA sequence encoding this CDR3. The chain is built from TRBV9 and TRBJ2-7; 8 nucleotides agree with TRBD1. Germline V gives CDR1 SGDLS, CDR2 YYNGEE. After removal of 3 bases from V and 2 bases from J, the junction contained 4 bases not matched to a gene. The CDR3 extends over 14 amino acids. The CDR3 sequence: CASSGTGTTYEQYF. The CDR3 region has the DNA TGTGCCAGCAGCGGGACAGGGACAACCTACGAGCAGTACTTC.

This chain connects TRBV30 to TRBJ1-1; D might be TRBD1 (6 bases). Per germline, CDR1 GTSNPN and CDR2 SVGIG (reference sequence). The CDR3 spans 13 residues. Trimming took off 0 bases at V and 9 bases at J, with 14 bases between the two ends. CDR3 nucleotide sequence: TGTGCCTGGAGTGTGTCGGGGACATATCAAGCTTTCTTT. Protein: CAWSVSGTYQAFF. Full variable domain (rest looked up from reference TRBV30 and TRBJ1-1): SQTIHQWPATLVQPVGSPLSLECTVEGTSNPNLYWYRQAAGRGLQLLFYSVGIGQISSEVPQNLSASRPQDRQFILSSKKLLLSDSGFYLCAWSVSGTYQAFFGQGTRLTVV.

This sequence joins TRBV5-1 and TRBJ2-3, with D tentatively TRBD1 (6 bases). Per the germline V gene, CDR1 is SGHRS and CDR2 is YFSETQ. The CDR3 length is 14 residues. V lost 4 bases and J 5 bases, leaving 14 bases between the germline ends. This CDR3 is CASSPGHQGDTQYF. CDR3 bases: TGCGCCAGCAGCCCGGGACATCAGGGAGATACGCAGTATTTT.

This clone was detected only a few times. CDR3 DNA: TGTGCCTGGAGTGATGATAGCGGGAGGGCCCGGGAGACCCAGTACTTC. Its translation: CAWSDDSGRARETQYF. The V call is TRBV30, the J call TRBJ2-5; TRBD2 agrees at 11 bases. The CDR3 has 16 amino acids. Germline CDR1 GTSNPN, CDR2 SVGIG (reference sequence). Losses at the gene ends were 1 base for V and 5 bases for J; bases not matched to a gene: 9.

This clone was detected a few times. The same CDR3 also results from other DNA sequences found in this sample. The chain recombines TRBV30 with TRBJ1-2; the D is unclear. Germline assignment: CDR1 GTSNPN and CDR2 SVGIG (reference sequence). The CDR3 consists of 12 residues. The V end was cut by 3 bases, the J end by 5 bases, with 10 bases between. The CDR3 here is CAWSVSSYGYTF. The DNA of the CDR3 is TGTGCCTGGAGCGTCAGCTCTTATGGCTACACCTTC. Full variable domain (outside the CDR3, taken from reference TRBV30 and TRBJ1-2): SQTIHQWPATLVQPVGSPLSLECTVEGTSNPNLYWYRQAAGRGLQLLFYSVGIGQISSEVPQNLSASRPQDRQFILSSKKLLLSDSGFYLCAWSVSSYGYTFGSGTRLTVV.

This clone was counted a few times. The chain uses TRBV5-1 and TRBJ2-5; TRBD2 might be the D (5 bases). Germline V CDR1 and CDR2: SGHRS, YFSETQ. Trimming left V 4 bases short and J 1 base short, with 8 bases between. The CDR3 totals 13 residues. The CDR3 loop reads CASSREGQETQYF. The DNA for the CDR3 is TGCGCCAGCAGCCGTGAGGGCCAAGAGACCCAGTACTTC.

V and J are TRBV2 and TRBJ1-1, with 9 bases aligning to TRBD1. The germline V gene has CDR1 SNHLY and CDR2 FYNNEI. The junction had 4 bases not matched to a gene; V was cut back by 8 bases and J by 6 bases. This CDR3 has 12 residues. This CDR3 is CASGTGGPEAFF. In nucleotides, the CDR3 is TGTGCCAGCGGCACAGGGGGCCCTGAAGCTTTCTTT.

In its sample, this clone was seen many times. The chain recombines TRBV7-9 with TRBJ1-4; a weak D match, TRBD1 (5 bases). The V gene lost 10 bases and the J gene lost 8 bases, with 14 bases spanning the gap. The germline CDR1 and CDR2 sequences are SEHNR and FQNEAQ (reference sequence). There are 12 residues in the CDR3. The CDR3 DNA reads as TGTGCCATCCCGACAGTAGACGAAAAACTGTTTTTT. Protein sequence: CAIPTVDEKLFF.

V and J are TRBV5-1 and TRBJ1-6, with 8 nucleotides matching TRBD1. This CDR3 comprises 17 residues. Per germline, CDR1 SGHRS and CDR2 YFSETQ. The trim removed 3 bases at V and 6 bases at J, leaving 11 bases unmatched. The CDR3 nucleotides read TGCGCCAGCAGCTCGGGTCCCGGGACAGGTCTTAATTCACCCCTCCACTTT. It is translated as CASSSGPGTGLNSPLHF. The entire variable domain, with the rest obtained from reference TRBV5-1 and TRBJ1-6, is as follows: KAGVTQTPRYLIKTRGQQVTLSCSPISGHRSVSWYQQTPGQGLQFLFEYFSETQRNKGNFPGRFSGRQFSNSRSEMNVSTLELGDSALYLCASSSGPGTGLNSPLHFGNGTRLTVT.

The chain couples TRBV21-1 to TRBJ2-1; the tabulated D call, TRBD1, remains unverified against the DNA. TRBV21-1 is classified as a pseudogene. This CDR3 spans 23 amino acids. The CDR3 sequence is CASSRKPGTGGRADDSPYNEQFF. In DNA, the CDR3 is TGTGCCAGCAGCAGAAAACCCGGGACAGGGGGTAGAGCGGATGACTCCCCCTACAATGAGCAGTTCTTC.

The chain links TRBV5-1 to TRBJ2-6; D unresolved. V shed 4 bases and J shed 0 bases, with 11 bases lying between them. The CDR3 covers 16 residues. CDR1 and CDR2 (germline): SGHRS, YFSETQ. CDR3 residues: CASSLSVSSGANVLTF. CDR3 DNA: TGCGCCAGCAGCCTTTCCGTGAGCTCTGGGGCCAACGTCCTGACTTTC.

This clone was seen a handful of times. The CDR3 DNA reads TGTGCCAGCAGCTTAGTCCGTAGCGGATCCTACGAGCAGTACTTC. Its translation: CASSLVRSGSYEQYF. The V call is TRBV7-2, the J call TRBJ2-7, with TRBD2 as a possible D gene (6 bases). CDR1 and CDR2 from the germline V gene are SGHTA and FQGNSA. Between the trimmed V and J ends, which lost 1 base and 1 base, there was a span of 11 bases. This CDR3 has 15 residues.

The V call is TRBV25-1, the J call TRBJ2-1; the D is unclear. This CDR3 is built from 13 residues. Deletions cut 3 bases from V and 10 bases from J, with 13 bases between. Germline CDR1 is MGHDK and CDR2 is SYGVNS. The CDR3 DNA sequence: TGTGCCAGCAGTGATATCCGGGCTCGGGAGCAGTTCTTC. This translates into CASSDIRAREQFF.

In its sample, this clone was seen a few times. The chain links TRBV19 to TRBJ2-5, with 12 nucleotides matching TRBD2. The germline V gene has CDR1 LNHDA and CDR2 SQIVND (reference sequence). The CDR3 runs 15 residues. V lost 9 bases and J lost 4; bases outside the gene matches: 9. The DNA of the CDR3 is TGTGCCAGCCGGACTAGCGGGGATTTTGGAGAGACCCAGTACTTC. Translated, it gives CASRTSGDFGETQYF.

This clone has a handful of counts. The V and J genes are TRBV5-1 and TRBJ2-5, with unresolved D. Per germline, CDR1 SGHRS and CDR2 YFSETQ. The CDR3 consists of 14 residues. Trimming stripped 2 bases from V and 5 bases from J, with 13 bases between. The CDR3 is CASSFSTMGETQYF. The CDR3 DNA reads as TGCGCCAGCAGCTTTTCGACGATGGGGGAGACCCAGTACTTC.